These 9 T cell receptor beta chains came from one sample sequenced in a study of blood T cell repertoires in COVID-19. Libraries were prepared by immunoSEQ multiplex PCR; TCRdb keeps only in-frame clonotypes and omits some of them. The sample includes roughly 140,000 clones, approximately 85% of them seen just once. Material for sequencing was peripheral blood. The receptor source for this set is a man between 50 and 59 years old with acute or convalescent COVID-19.

This clone was recorded a few times. The rearrangement links TRBV6-5 to TRBJ1-4; no reliable D call. The length of the CDR3 is 15 residues. The V end lost 7 bases, the J end lost 0 bases, and 12 bases lay between the germline ends. Germline V lookup: CDR1 MNHEY, CDR2 SVGAGI. CDR3 region: CASKWRPATNEKLFF. CDR3 nucleotide sequence: TGTGCCAGCAAGTGGAGACCTGCAACTAATGAAAAACTGTTTTTT.

The chain uses TRBV19 and TRBJ2-3; 8 nucleotides match TRBD1. CDR1 is LNHDA, CDR2 SQIVND, per germline (reference sequence). The junction had 5 bases not matched to a gene; V was cut back by 5 bases and J by 1 base. The CDR3 consists of 15 residues. The CDR3 DNA reads TGTGCCAGTAGTCATGGGGACAGGCGCACAGATACGCAGTATTTT. Translation gives CASSHGDRRTDTQYF. Looking up the rest from reference TRBV19 and TRBJ2-3 gives the full variable domain: DGGITQSPKYLFRKEGQNVTLSCEQNLNHDAMYWYRQDPGQGLRLIYYSQIVNDFQKGDIAEGYSVSREKKESFPLTVTSAQKNPTAFYLCASSHGDRRTDTQYFGPGTRLTVL.

The gene calls are TRBV28 and TRBJ2-7, with D possibly being TRBD1 (7 bases). Trimming shortened V by 2 bases and J by 1 base, and 15 bases separated the two germline ends. Germline V gene data show CDR1 as MDHEN and CDR2 as SYDVKM. The CDR3 extends over 16 amino acids. CDR3 in amino acids: CASSLGGTVYSYEQYF. The CDR3 coding sequence is TGTGCCAGCAGTTTAGGCGGGACAGTCTATTCCTACGAGCAGTACTTC.

This chain links TRBV12-3 or TRBV12-4 with TRBJ1-2, with 8 bases fitting TRBD1. This CDR3 is built from 13 residues. V lost 6 bases and J lost 5; bases outside the gene matches: 5. This CDR3 reads CASSNRGGYGYTF. Written as DNA, the CDR3 is TGTGCCAGCAGCAACAGGGGGGGGTATGGCTACACCTTC.

This clone showed up just once. This chain links TRBV27 with TRBJ2-3; 7 bases agree with TRBD2. J gave up 0 bases and V 7 bases, and 10 bases lay outside the gene matches. CDR1 MNHEY and CDR2 SMNVEV come from the germline V gene (reference sequence). This CDR3 is built from 16 residues. The DNA for the CDR3 is TGTGCCAGCACCAGGCGTAGCGGGTTAAGCACAGATACGCAGTATTTT. Translated: CASTRRSGLSTDTQYF.

This rearrangement joins TRBV10-3 to TRBJ1-5; 8 positions agree with TRBD1. The CDR3 contains 13 residues. Germline V gives CDR1 ENHRY, CDR2 SYGVKD. The ends lost 6 bases at V and 6 bases at J; junction bases unmatched: 4. The DNA for the CDR3 is TGTGCCATCAGCCTAGACAGGGGTCAGCCCCAGCATTTT. Translation: CAISLDRGQPQHF.

The rearrangement links TRBV19 to TRBJ1-2; D possibly corresponds to TRBD1 (6 bases). The germline V gene has CDR1 LNHDA and CDR2 SQIVND (reference sequence). The CDR3 runs to 13 residues. Trimming removed 1 base from V and 4 bases from J, with 7 bases in between. CDR3 sequence: CASSIGRGYGYTF. The CDR3 bases are TGTGCCAGTAGTATAGGCAGGGGCTATGGCTACACCTTC.

This chain uses TRBV7-3 with TRBJ2-7; D may be TRBD2 (5 bases). CDR3 size: 17 residues. CDR1 and CDR2 from the germline V gene are SGHTA and FQGTGA. V lost 5 bases to trimming and J lost 0 bases, with 20 bases between them. CDR3 DNA sequence: TGTGCCAGCAGCCCTAGAGGGTTACTGGCTTACTCCTACGAGCAGTACTTC. It encodes CASSPRGLLAYSYEQYF. The full variable domain, with the rest looked up from reference TRBV7-3 and TRBJ2-7, is GAGVSQTPSNKVTEKGKYVELRCDPISGHTALYWYRQSLGQGPEFLIYFQGTGAADDSGLPNDRFFAVRPEGSVSTLKIQRTERGDSAVYLCASSPRGLLAYSYEQYFGPGTRLTVT.

This sequence joins TRBV3-1 (or the pseudogene TRBV3-2) and TRBJ1-1; D is ambiguous. CDR3 length equals 13 residues. Germline V lookup: CDR1 LGHDT, CDR2 YNNKEL (reference sequence). V lost 1 base, J lost 8 bases, and 11 bases lay in between. The chain's CDR3 is CASSQVSGNEAFF. CDR3 nucleotides: TGTGCCAGCAGCCAAGTATCGGGGAACGAAGCTTTCTTT.